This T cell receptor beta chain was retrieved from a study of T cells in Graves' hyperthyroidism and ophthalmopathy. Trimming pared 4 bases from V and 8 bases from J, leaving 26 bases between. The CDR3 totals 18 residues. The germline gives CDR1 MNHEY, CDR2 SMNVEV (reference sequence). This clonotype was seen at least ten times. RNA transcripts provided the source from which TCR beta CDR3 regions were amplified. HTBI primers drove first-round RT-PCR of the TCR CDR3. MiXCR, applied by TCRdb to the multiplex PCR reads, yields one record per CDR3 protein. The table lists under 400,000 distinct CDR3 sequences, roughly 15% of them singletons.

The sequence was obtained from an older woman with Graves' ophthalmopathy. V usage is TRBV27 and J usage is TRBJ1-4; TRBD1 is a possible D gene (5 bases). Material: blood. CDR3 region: CASSSTVPSAVNREKLFF. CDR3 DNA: TGTGCCAGCAGTTCGACAGTTCCGAGTGCTGTGAATCGGGAAAAACTGTTTTTT.